This TCR beta chain was documented in a study of T cells in Graves' hyperthyroidism and ophthalmopathy. Study-wide context: Blood was drawn when the patient was first diagnosed and still untreated.

This clonotype was seen at least ten times. Its antigen is unidentified. With a duration under 2 months, the hyperthyroidism was newly diagnosed in patients aged 18 to 65. Extraction of PBMCs used roughly 9.6 ml of fresh peripheral blood. TCR beta CDR3 regions were amplified from RNA transcripts. HTBI primers drove first-round RT-PCR of the TCR CDR3. TCRdb itself ran the multiplex PCR reads through MiXCR, one entry per CDR3 protein. The sample has 300,000 to 500,000 distinct CDR3 sequences; about 15% are singletons. Overall study results and limits: Among clonotypes expanded in thyroid above 0.001, most were also found in blood.

Germline CDR1 reads ENHRY; CDR2 reads SYGVKD. Trimming took 1 base from V and 8 from J, leaving 15 bases between them. The length of the CDR3 is 15 residues. The rearrangement joins TRBV10-3 to TRBJ2-1; D possibly corresponds to TRBD2 (6 bases). The source material was blood. This receptor was obtained from a woman aged 30 to 39 with Graves' hyperthyroidism. DNA for the CDR3: TGTGCCATCAGTGAGTACCAGGGACTTTCGGATGAGCAGTTCTTC. This gives the protein CAISEYQGLSDEQFF.